This TCR beta chain comes out of a study of blood T cell repertoires in COVID-19. Study in general: Both acute and convalescent COVID-19 samples were obtained from the United States, Italy and Spain. Sources were T cells, B-cell-depleted T cells, or PBMCs; the material itself was cDNA or gDNA.

How the authors handled the data: Reference gene primer amplification gave nucleated cell count estimates. Produced via immunoSEQ multiplex PCR; TCRdb's table is partial and in-frame only. D and trimming were read from the DNA, whereas the V and J calls and clone size are those reported in that table. The table records more than 200,000 clones, around 84% of them present only once. Germline-derived CDR1 and CDR2 are MNHNY and SVGAGI (reference sequence). The CDR3 loop spans 14 amino acids. Deletions cut 2 bases from V and 4 bases from J, with 11 bases between. The sample holds a few counts of this clone.

Material: peripheral blood. The receptor was derived from an elderly man with acute or convalescent COVID-19. The chain couples TRBV6-6 to TRBJ2-5, with D uncertain. In DNA, the CDR3 is TGTGCCAGCAGTTACCTAGGTGGTTCAGAGACCCAGTACTTC. Protein product: CASSYLGGSETQYF.